This entry lists 4 T cell receptor beta chains sequenced from one sample in a study of T cell responses to AZD1222 COVID-19 vaccine. Using immunoSEQ multiplex PCR, the repertoire was profiled, and TCRdb retains in-frame clones only, with some absent. The data contain about 270,000 clones, almost 95% of them singletons. The sample in question was peripheral blood, obtained 28 days after the second AZD1222 dose. These receptors all come from an adult who received the AZD1222 COVID-19 vaccine.

This chain joins TRBV9 and TRBJ1-2; possible D gene TRBD1, 5 bases. The CDR3 runs 15 residues. CDR1 SGDLS and CDR2 YYNGEE come from the germline V gene. Trimming removed 5 bases from V and 4 bases from J, with 18 bases in between. CDR3 sequence reads: CASSPAGGIGYGYTF. The CDR3 bases are TGTGCCAGCAGTCCCGCCGGGGGGATCGGCTATGGCTACACCTTC.

The chain couples TRBV20-1 to TRBJ1-5, with D possibly matching TRBD1 (5 bases). The V gene lost 3 bases and the J gene lost 5 bases, with 20 bases spanning the gap. CDR3 length: 16 amino acids. Germline V CDR1 and CDR2: DFQATT, SNEGSKA (reference sequence). The CDR3 spells CSASRGGAAADQPQHF. As DNA, the CDR3 is TGCAGTGCTAGTCGGGGAGGGGCCGCCGCGGATCAGCCCCAGCATTTT.

The rearrangement uses TRBV28 and TRBJ1-5, with a possible D match to TRBD1 (6 bases). CDR1 MDHEN and CDR2 SYDVKM come from the germline V gene. The CDR3 is made up of 14 amino acids. V was trimmed by 3 bases and J by 3 bases, leaving 9 bases between them. CDR3 DNA: TGTGCCAGCAGTTTGTGGACAGTCAATCAGCCCCAGCATTTT. It codes for CASSLWTVNQPQHF.

J is TRBJ2-1 and V is TRBV6-5, with D perhaps TRBD1 (6 bases). Germline values: CDR1 MNHEY, CDR2 SVGAGI. The CDR3 covers 15 residues. With 6 bases removed from V and 0 bases from J, the gap between germline ends came to 12 bases. The CDR3 DNA follows: TGTGCCAGCAGAGGCACAGGGAGCTCCTACAATGAGCAGTTCTTC. Its translation is CASRGTGSSYNEQFF.